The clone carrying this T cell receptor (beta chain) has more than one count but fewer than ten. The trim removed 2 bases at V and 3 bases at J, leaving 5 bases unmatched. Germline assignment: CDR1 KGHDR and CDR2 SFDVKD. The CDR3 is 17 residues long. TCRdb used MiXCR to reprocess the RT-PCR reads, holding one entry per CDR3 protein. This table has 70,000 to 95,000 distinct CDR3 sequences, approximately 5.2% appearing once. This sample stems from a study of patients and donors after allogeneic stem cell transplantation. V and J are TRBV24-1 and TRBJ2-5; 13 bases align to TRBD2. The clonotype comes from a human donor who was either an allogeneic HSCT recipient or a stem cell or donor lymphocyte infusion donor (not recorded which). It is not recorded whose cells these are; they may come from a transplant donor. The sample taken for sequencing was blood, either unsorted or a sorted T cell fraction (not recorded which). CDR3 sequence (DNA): TGTGCCACCAGTGATTCTAAACTAGCGGGAGGGAAAGAGACCCAGTACTTC. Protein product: CATSDSKLAGGKETQYF.